The clone carrying this T cell receptor (beta chain) was detected only once. The entry originates in a study of blood T cell repertoires in COVID-19. Study summary: The United States, Italy and Spain supplied acute and convalescent COVID-19 samples. From T cells, B-cell-depleted T cells, or PBMCs came the material, which was cDNA or gDNA.

Patients from Seattle were sampled longitudinally, starting during active infection. Per the authors' pipeline: The assay estimated nucleated cells by amplifying reference gene primers. Measured with immunoSEQ multiplex PCR; TCRdb has only the in-frame clones, and not every one. V and J calls and clone size come straight from that table; D and trimming were deduced from the DNA. The sample holds about 200,000 clones, 75% to 85% seen once. The CDR3 has 14 amino acids. The germline gives CDR1 LGHDT, CDR2 YNNKEL (reference sequence). The germline V and J ends were trimmed by 3 bases and 4 bases, with 12 bases remaining between them.

What was sequenced was peripheral blood. This clonotype was sampled from a middle-aged woman with COVID-19, enrolled during active disease. The V and J genes are TRBV3-1 (or the pseudogene TRBV3-2) and TRBJ1-2; the D is unclear. The CDR3 spells CASSQAAEGYGYTF. As DNA, the CDR3 is TGTGCCAGCAGCCAGGCCGCGGAGGGCTATGGCTACACCTTC.